The 3 T cell receptor beta chains listed next were all sequenced from one sample in a study of T cells in Graves' hyperthyroidism and ophthalmopathy. Amplification of TCR beta CDR3 regions used RNA as the template. The HTBI primer set served for first-round RT-PCR of the TCR CDR3. TCRdb reprocessed the multiplex PCR reads with MiXCR, giving one entry per CDR3 protein. The sample has about 400,000 distinct CDR3 sequences, 13% to 15% seen once. Material for sequencing was blood. The receptors were gathered from a woman aged 55-69 years with Graves' ophthalmopathy.

The chain recombines TRBV20-1 with TRBJ2-7, with 9 bases lining up with TRBD2. V shed 5 bases, J shed 7 bases, and the junction held 9 bases outside the gene matches. The CDR3 runs to 13 residues. Germline CDR1 DFQATT, CDR2 SNEGSKA (reference sequence). The DNA for the CDR3 is TGCAGTGCTCCCCTAGCGGGACCCGAGGAGCAGTACTTC. It specifies CSAPLAGPEEQYF.

This clonotype was seen a handful of times. The chain has TRBV4-1 and TRBJ2-3, with 10 bases that match TRBD2. CDR3 length: 15 amino acids. From germline, CDR1 is MGHRA and CDR2 YSYEKL. With V trimmed by 4 bases and J by 9 bases, 10 bases remained unmatched. The chain's CDR3 is CASSRLAGTRSTQYF. CDR3 sequence (DNA): TGCGCCAGCAGCCGACTAGCGGGCACCAGGTCGACGCAGTATTTT.

This clonotype has only a few counts. V is TRBV28 and J is TRBJ1-5; TRBD1 agrees at 9 bases. With 3 bases clipped from V and 4 bases from J, the junction kept 4 bases outside the gene matches. The CDR3 has 15 amino acids. Looked up from germline, CDR1 is MDHEN and CDR2 is SYDVKM. CDR3 DNA sequence: TGTGCCAGCAGTTTTGTACAGGGGGCGAATCAGCCCCAGCATTTT. It codes for CASSFVQGANQPQHF.